This entry lists 21 T cell receptor beta chains sequenced from one sample in a study of blood T cell repertoires in COVID-19. Only in-frame clones appear in the TCRdb table, and some are missing; sequencing was by immunoSEQ multiplex PCR. This sample carries about 59,000 clones, approximately 84% of them seen once, and the ten largest clones take 4% to 6%. Sequencing used peripheral blood. These receptors came from a man aged 80 or over in a cohort sampled during active COVID-19.

J is TRBJ2-2 and V is TRBV10-1, with 9 bases matching TRBD2. Per the germline V gene, CDR1 is WNHNN and CDR2 is SYGVQD (reference sequence). Trimming at V came to 4 bases and at J to 1 base, leaving 1 base not matched to a gene. The CDR3 contains 15 residues. The CDR3 DNA follows: TGCGCCAGCAGTGGAGCGGGGGGGAACACCGGGGAGCTGTTTTTT. Residues: CASSGAGGNTGELFF.

This clone is a singleton in its sample. V and J are TRBV12-5 and TRBJ1-4; tentative D call: TRBD1 (6 bases). CDR1 LGHNT and CDR2 FRNRAP come from the germline V gene. CDR3 length: 15 amino acids. V lost 1 base, J lost 8 bases, and 14 bases lay in between. CDR3: CASGLDRVTTEKLFF. The CDR3 DNA is TGTGCTAGTGGTTTGGACAGGGTTACGACGGAAAAACTGTTTTTT.

This rearrangement joins TRBV4-3 to TRBJ2-1; a possible D gene is TRBD1 (7 bases). The CDR3 length is 17 residues. Germline V gene sequence: CDR1 LGHNA, CDR2 YSLEER. V lost 0 bases and J 4 bases, leaving 16 bases between the germline ends. CDR3 loop: CASSQDIRGALYNEQFF. DNA for the CDR3: TGCGCCAGCAGCCAAGATATCAGGGGGGCCCTGTACAATGAGCAGTTCTTC.

This chain uses TRBV2 with TRBJ2-4; 14 positions match TRBD2. Trimming at V came to 6 bases and at J to 0 bases, leaving 4 bases not matched to a gene. Germline-derived CDR1 and CDR2 are SNHLY and FYNNEI. This CDR3 contains 17 residues. CDR3 residues: CASRGLAGEVAKNIQYF. In DNA form, the CDR3 reads TGTGCCAGCAGGGGACTAGCGGGAGAGGTAGCCAAAAACATTCAGTACTTC.

V gene TRBV10-3 combines with J gene TRBJ2-3; the match to TRBD1 covers 11 bases. CDR3 length: 14 residues. With V trimmed by 6 bases and J by 4 bases, 3 bases remained unmatched. Germline CDR1 reads ENHRY; CDR2 reads SYGVKD. The CDR3 coding sequence is TGTGCCATCAGCGGACAGGGGGCCTCAGATACGCAGTATTTT. This encodes CAISGQGASDTQYF.

On this clone: One junction end does not reproduce the germline sequence, and a read error may be involved. The chain employs TRBV5-4 and TRBJ2-1; TRBD1 matches 7 bases. This CDR3 has 13 residues. Germline V lookup: CDR1 SGHNT, CDR2 YYREEE (reference sequence). CDR3 nucleotide sequence: TGTGCCAGCAGCGAGAGTGTTGGGGGACAGAAGCTCTTC. Its protein product is CASSESVGGQKLF. Using reference TRBV5-4 and TRBJ2-1 for the parts outside the CDR3, the full variable domain is ETGVTQSPTHLIKTRGQQVTLRCSSQSGHNTVSWYQQALGQGPQFIFQYYREEENGRGNFPPRFSGLQFPNYSSELNVNALELDDSALYLCASSESVGGQKLFGPGTRLTVL.

The count of this clone is one. V gene TRBV5-1 combines with J gene TRBJ2-3, with 10 bases matching TRBD1. This CDR3 contains 14 residues. After removal of 5 bases from V and 3 bases from J, the junction contained 3 bases not matched to a gene. The germline V gene has CDR1 SGHRS and CDR2 YFSETQ. The CDR3 sequence: CASRRDRGTDTQYF. The CDR3 DNA is TGCGCCAGCAGGCGGGACAGGGGAACAGATACGCAGTATTTT. Supplemented by reference TRBV5-1 and TRBJ2-3, the full variable domain reads KAGVTQTPRYLIKTRGQQVTLSCSPISGHRSVSWYQQTPGQGLQFLFEYFSETQRNKGNFPGRFSGRQFSNSRSEMNVSTLELGDSALYLCASRRDRGTDTQYFGPGTRLTVL.

This sequence joins TRBV5-4 and TRBJ2-2; 7 bases match TRBD1. Germline trimming cut 3 bases from V and 1 base from J; bases unmatched to any gene: 6. The length of the CDR3 is 16 residues. Germline CDR1 and CDR2: SGHNT and YYREEE (reference sequence). The CDR3 DNA follows: TGTGCCAGCAGCTCGACGAACAGGGGGAACACCGGGGAGCTGTTTTTT. The encoded protein is CASSSTNRGNTGELFF.

The V call is TRBV24-1, the J call TRBJ2-3; 10 bases are a match to TRBD2. CDR1 and CDR2 from the germline V gene are KGHDR and SFDVKD. J gave up 4 bases and V 9 bases, and 6 bases lay outside the gene matches. The CDR3 has 14 amino acids. The CDR3 DNA reads as TGTGCCACCTCCAGCGGGGGGGCCCCAGATACGCAGTATTTT. As protein: CATSSGGAPDTQYF.

This sequence joins TRBV12-5 and TRBJ2-2, with 7 positions matching TRBD2. V gave up 1 base and J gave up 7 bases; unmatched junction bases: 15. The CDR3 has 18 amino acids. In germline, CDR1 is LGHNT, CDR2 FRNRAP. The CDR3 loop is CASGLAPGGRGTGGELFF. The CDR3 DNA reads as TGTGCTAGTGGTTTGGCCCCAGGCGGGAGAGGGACCGGCGGGGAGCTGTTTTTT.

The chain links TRBV6-5 to TRBJ2-2; D gene uncertain. This CDR3 spans 15 amino acids. Germline V lookup: CDR1 MNHEY, CDR2 SVGAGI. V was clipped by 0 bases and J by 2 bases, with 7 bases between them. The CDR3 loop reads CASSYSPGNTGELFF. The CDR3 bases are TGTGCCAGCAGTTACTCGCCAGGCAACACCGGGGAGCTGTTTTTT.

The V and J genes are TRBV29-1 and TRBJ2-5; 9 bases align to TRBD1. The V segment lost 7 bases and the J segment 5 bases; nucleotides outside the gene matches: 5. There are 12 residues in the CDR3. Germline V CDR1 and CDR2: SQVTM, ANQGSEA. The CDR3 protein is CSAQGAEETQYF. The CDR3 nucleotides are TGCAGCGCACAGGGGGCGGAGGAGACCCAGTACTTC.

This chain joins TRBV3-1 (or the pseudogene TRBV3-2) and TRBJ2-7; 10 nucleotides agree with TRBD2. J lost 7 bases, V lost 4 bases, and 10 bases had no gene match. The CDR3 runs to 15 residues. Germline-derived CDR1 and CDR2 are LGHDT and YNNKEL (reference sequence). CDR3 DNA sequence: TGTGCCAGCAGCCCACCGGGACTAGCGAGAAATGAGCAGTACTTC. Translating gives CASSPPGLARNEQYF.

This chain connects TRBV24-1 to TRBJ2-3; 7 bases are shared with TRBD1. The CDR3 contains 15 residues. V trimming: 4 bases; J trimming: 4 bases; junction bases outside the gene matches: 7. CDR1 KGHDR and CDR2 SFDVKD come from the germline V gene. CDR3 DNA sequence: TGTGCCACCAGTGACTCGACAGGGATGTCAGATACGCAGTATTTT. Residues: CATSDSTGMSDTQYF.

The rearrangement joins TRBV6-1 to TRBJ1-4; 8 bases are shared with TRBD1. The V gene's germline CDR1 is MNHNS and CDR2 SASEGT. J lost 2 bases, V lost 1 base, and 6 bases had no gene match. This CDR3 spans 17 amino acids. This chain's CDR3 is CASSEVVRGRTNEKLFF. The CDR3 DNA sequence: TGTGCCAGCAGTGAAGTCGTCAGGGGGCGGACTAATGAAAAACTGTTTTTT.

The chain has TRBV12-5 and TRBJ2-7, with TRBD2 matching 14 bases. This CDR3 spans 19 amino acids. CDR1 is LGHNT and CDR2 is FRNRAP in the germline V gene. V was clipped by 3 bases and J by 2 bases; unmatched bases: 12. The CDR3 protein is CASGFMTSGRDRETYEQYF. For the CDR3, the DNA is TGTGCTAGTGGTTTTATGACTAGCGGGAGGGACAGGGAGACCTACGAGCAGTACTTC.

Only one count was recorded for this clone. This rearrangement joins TRBV7-9 to TRBJ1-4; 9 bases are a match to TRBD1. V lost 5 bases, J lost 3 bases, and 4 bases stayed unmatched. CDR1 and CDR2 from the germline V gene are SEHNR and FQNEAQ (reference sequence). This CDR3 is built from 15 residues. CDR3 nucleotides: TGTGCCAGCAGCGTAAACAGGGGGCCTAATGAAAAACTGTTTTTT. This gives the protein CASSVNRGPNEKLFF.

This chain connects TRBV19 to TRBJ2-1; D might be TRBD1 (6 bases). The V gene's germline CDR1 is LNHDA and CDR2 SQIVND (reference sequence). Trimming left V 7 bases short and J 2 bases short, with 12 bases between. This CDR3 is 14 amino acids long. Written as DNA, the CDR3 is TGTGCCAGTACAGGGGAGTCAGCCTACAATGAGCAGTTCTTC. This sequence encodes CASTGESAYNEQFF.

The V call is TRBV9, the J call TRBJ2-7; no clear D. Germline V CDR1 and CDR2: SGDLS, YYNGEE. The CDR3 length is 14 residues. V was trimmed by 0 bases and J by 6 bases, leaving 13 bases between them. The CDR3 spells CASSVEQRPIEQYF. The CDR3 bases are TGTGCCAGCAGCGTAGAGCAGAGGCCGATCGAGCAGTACTTC. The complete variable domain, with remaining parts taken from reference TRBV9 and TRBJ2-7, reads DSGVTQTPKHLITATGQRVTLRCSPRSGDLSVYWYQQSLDQGLQFLIQYYNGEERAKGNILERFSAQQFPDLHSELNLSSLELGDSALYFCASSVEQRPIEQYFGPGTRLTVT.

V is TRBV27 and J is TRBJ2-3; 9 nucleotides match TRBD2. Trimming removed 2 bases from V and 3 bases from J; junction bases left unmatched: 3. The CDR3 length is 15 residues. CDR1 is MNHEY, CDR2 SMNVEV, per germline (reference sequence). Written as DNA, the CDR3 is TGTGCCAGCAGTTTAGAACTAGCGGGTACAGATACGCAGTATTTT. This encodes CASSLELAGTDTQYF.

CDR3 nucleotides: TGTGCCAGCAGTGAAGGAGGACAGGCGCGCACAGATACGCAGTATTTT. This encodes CASSEGGQARTDTQYF. This chain connects TRBV6-1 to TRBJ2-3; 7 nucleotides agree with TRBD1. Germline V CDR1 and CDR2: MNHNS, SASEGT. Trimming removed 1 base from V and 1 base from J; junction bases left unmatched: 5. This CDR3 has 16 amino acids.